One sample yielded the 2 T cell receptor beta chains listed below, sequenced in a study of blood T cell repertoires in COVID-19. The repertoire was sequenced with immunoSEQ multiplex PCR; TCRdb's copy has only in-frame clones and lacks some. Of about 270,000 clones listed, over 75% are singletons. Sequenced: peripheral blood. These receptors were obtained from a human donor in a cohort sampled during active COVID-19.

The rearrangement joins TRBV5-1 to TRBJ2-5; 7 bases match TRBD2. Per germline, CDR1 SGHRS and CDR2 YFSETQ. Trimming removed 0 bases from V and 5 bases from J; junction bases left unmatched: 7. There are 15 residues in the CDR3. The CDR3: CASSLGTLAYETQYF. The CDR3 nucleotides read TGCGCCAGCAGCTTGGGAACACTAGCGTATGAGACCCAGTACTTC.

This chain uses TRBV27 with TRBJ2-7; 9 bases agree with TRBD2. J lost 1 base, V lost 3 bases, and 7 bases had no gene match. In germline, CDR1 is MNHEY, CDR2 SMNVEV (reference sequence). The CDR3 runs to 16 residues. The CDR3 loop reads CASSLTSGSLSYEQYF. In DNA, the CDR3 is TGTGCCAGCAGTTTGACTAGCGGAAGCTTATCCTACGAGCAGTACTTC.